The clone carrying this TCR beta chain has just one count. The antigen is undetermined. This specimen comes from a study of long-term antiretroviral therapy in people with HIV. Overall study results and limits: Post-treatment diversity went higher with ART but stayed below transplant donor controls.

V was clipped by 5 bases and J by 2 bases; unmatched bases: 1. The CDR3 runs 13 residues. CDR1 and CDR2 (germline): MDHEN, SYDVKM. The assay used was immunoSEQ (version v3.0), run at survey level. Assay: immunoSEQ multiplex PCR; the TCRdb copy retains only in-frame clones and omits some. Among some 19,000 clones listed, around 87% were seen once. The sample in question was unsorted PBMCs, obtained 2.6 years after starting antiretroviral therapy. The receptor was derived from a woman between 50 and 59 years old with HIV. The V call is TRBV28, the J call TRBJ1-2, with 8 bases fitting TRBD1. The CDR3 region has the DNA TGTGCCAGCAGTCCAGGGGGCAACTATGGCTACACCTTC. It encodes CASSPGGNYGYTF.